This T cell receptor beta chain was retrieved from a study of identical twins. Trimming took off 7 bases at V and 2 bases at J, with 5 bases between the two ends. The CDR3 contains 11 residues. Per germline, CDR1 ENHRY and CDR2 SYGVKD. This clonotype has a count of ten or more. From the 5' RACE reads, TCRdb called clonotypes with MiXCR, one entry per CDR3 protein. The table records 200,000 to 250,000 distinct CDR3 sequences, 6.5% to 8.5% of them present only once. The data also belong to a second study, concerning yellow fever vaccine responses in identical twins.

The TCR originated in a woman under 30 in good health. Input material: memory (CD45RO+) T cells sorted from blood. V gene TRBV10-3 combines with J gene TRBJ2-5; no clear D gene. CDR3 in amino acids: CAITKQETQYF. The DNA for the CDR3 is TGTGCCATCACGAAGCAAGAGACCCAGTACTTC.